One and the same sample provided the 21 T cell receptor beta chains below, sequenced in a study of Ad26.COV2.S vaccination and SARS-CoV-2 variants. Treatment in this sample: about 20 received Ad26.COV2.S at low or high dose, single or two shots; about 5 received placebo; per-sample allocation not given. At day 63 after the first vaccine or placebo injection, samples were drawn. TCRdb's copy holds only in-frame clones and misses some; the assay was immunoSEQ multiplex PCR. The sample includes some 250,000 clones, approximately 90% of them seen just once. The sample consisted of peripheral blood, taken in a trial of Ad26.COV2.S vaccine versus placebo. Receptor source: a person aged 18-65 years who received the Ad26.COV2.S COVID-19 vaccine or a placebo.

V and J are TRBV7-9 and TRBJ2-7; D may be TRBD1 or TRBD2 (5 bases each). The V gene lost 8 bases and the J gene lost 0 bases, with 11 bases spanning the gap. Germline CDR1 and CDR2: SEHNR and FQNEAQ (reference sequence). The CDR3 has 13 residues. The CDR3 here is CASEGTASYEQYF. CDR3 DNA sequence: TGTGCCAGCGAAGGGACGGCCTCCTACGAGCAGTACTTC.

A single count supports this clone. The rearrangement links TRBV19 to TRBJ1-2; D not resolved. The V gene lost 5 bases and the J gene lost 2 bases, with 21 bases spanning the gap. The CDR3 extends over 17 amino acids. CDR1 and CDR2 (germline): LNHDA, SQIVND (reference sequence). CDR3 residues: CASSPRTPSGGNYGYTF. CDR3 nucleotide sequence: TGTGCCAGTAGTCCGAGAACACCGAGCGGAGGGAACTATGGCTACACCTTC.

The chain is built from TRBV18 and TRBJ2-7; 7 nucleotides match TRBD2. Germline assignment: CDR1 KGHSH and CDR2 LQKENI. V was pared by 0 bases and J by 6 bases, with 5 bases of the junction left unmatched. This CDR3 is 14 amino acids long. DNA of the CDR3: TGTGCCAGCTCACCACCCGGACCGGGGGGCGAGCAGTACTTC. Its protein product is CASSPPGPGGEQYF.

J is TRBJ1-2 and V is TRBV13; a weak D match, TRBD1 (6 bases). The CDR3 loop spans 14 amino acids. Germline assignment: CDR1 PRHDT and CDR2 FYEKMQ (reference sequence). V gave up 3 bases and J gave up 6 bases, with 14 bases separating them. CDR3 sequence reads: CASSFDRNTNGYTF. CDR3 bases: TGTGCCAGCAGCTTTGACAGGAATACGAATGGCTACACCTTC.

The chain joins TRBV27 to TRBJ1-1; unclear D gene. The CDR3 totals 13 residues. V was pared by 2 bases and J by 8 bases, with 12 bases between. CDR1 and CDR2 from the germline V gene are MNHEY and SMNVEV (reference sequence). The CDR3 reads CASSLMDGREAFF. CDR3 coding DNA: TGTGCCAGCAGTTTAATGGACGGGAGGGAAGCTTTCTTT.

This clone was recorded only once. The chain combines TRBV27 with TRBJ1-5, with D unclear. This CDR3 has 15 residues. V lost 7 bases and J 0 bases, leaving 13 bases between the germline ends. Germline lookup yields CDR1 MNHEY and CDR2 SMNVEV (reference sequence). This CDR3 reads CASIWKKYSNQPQHF. CDR3 coding DNA: TGTGCCAGCATTTGGAAAAAATATAGCAATCAGCCCCAGCATTTT.

The rearrangement links TRBV12-3 or TRBV12-4 to TRBJ2-2; TRBD1 aligns across 8 bases. J was trimmed by 6 bases and V by 5 bases; bases with no gene match: 2. The CDR3 totals 13 residues. CDR3 in amino acids: CASSTGGAGELFF. The CDR3 DNA reads TGTGCCAGCAGTACAGGGGGTGCCGGGGAGCTGTTTTTT.

This chain uses TRBV6-5 with TRBJ1-2; a possible D gene is TRBD1 (6 bases). V was trimmed by 0 bases and J by 7 bases, leaving 15 bases between them. CDR3 length: 15 amino acids. Germline V CDR1 and CDR2: MNHEY, SVGAGI. CDR3 DNA sequence: TGTGCCAGCAGTTACTCGAGTTGGGGGCGCGGTGGCTACACCTTC. Amino acid sequence: CASSYSSWGRGGYTF.

The genes are TRBV6-5 and TRBJ1-3, with 8 nucleotides matching TRBD1. The ends lost 7 bases at V and 12 bases at J; junction bases unmatched: 8. CDR1 is MNHEY, CDR2 SVGAGI, per germline. The CDR3 contains 12 residues. This chain's CDR3 is CASNTGTGHIYF. The CDR3 DNA is TGTGCCAGCAATACCGGGACAGGTCACATATATTTT.

This sequence joins TRBV6-2 or TRBV6-3 and TRBJ1-1, with D perhaps TRBD1 (6 bases). The germline V gene has CDR1 MNHEY and CDR2 SVGEGT. The CDR3 consists of 14 residues. V lost 0 bases and J lost 3, with 8 bases in between. CDR3 region: CASSYSPGDTEAFF. The CDR3 DNA is TGTGCCAGCAGTTACTCGCCAGGGGACACTGAAGCTTTCTTT.

The V call is TRBV3-1 (or the pseudogene TRBV3-2), the J call TRBJ2-3, with TRBD1 identical over 10 bases. The ends lost 5 bases at V and 3 bases at J; junction bases unmatched: 5. This CDR3 region has 15 residues. The germline V gene has CDR1 LGHDT and CDR2 YNNKEL (reference sequence). The CDR3 nucleotides read TGTGCCAGCAGCGCAGGACAGGGGGTAACAGATACGCAGTATTTT. Translation gives CASSAGQGVTDTQYF.

Note on this clone: This sample also contains other DNA sequences that code for the same CDR3. This chain uses TRBV9 with TRBJ1-3; D perhaps matches TRBD1 (5 bases). Germline CDR1 reads SGDLS; CDR2 reads YYNGEE. CDR3 length: 14 amino acids. V was clipped by 0 bases and J by 2 bases, with 6 bases between them. CDR3 amino acids: CASSVGGAGNTIYF. The CDR3 DNA sequence: TGTGCCAGCAGCGTAGGGGGGGCTGGAAACACCATATATTTT.

This chain links TRBV4-1 with TRBJ2-2; a weak D match, TRBD1 (6 bases). The CDR3 is 17 residues long. Germline CDR1 reads MGHRA; CDR2 reads YSYEKL. V gave up 0 bases and J gave up 7 bases, with 18 bases separating them. The CDR3 spells CASSQDRRDTQGGELFF. CDR3 in DNA: TGCGCCAGCAGCCAAGACCGCCGGGACACCCAAGGCGGGGAGCTGTTTTTT.

The rearrangement links TRBV9 to TRBJ2-7; D is perhaps TRBD2 (6 bases). The ends were cut back, 3 bases at V and 2 bases at J, with 15 bases in the middle. The CDR3 consists of 15 residues. CDR1 is SGDLS and CDR2 is YYNGEE in the germline V gene. The DNA for the CDR3 is TGTGCCAGCAGCGCGGGGGACGCCGGGACCTACGAGCAGTACTTC. This translates into CASSAGDAGTYEQYF.

The rearrangement uses TRBV5-1 and TRBJ1-6; a weak D match, TRBD1 (5 bases). Trimming pared 4 bases from V and 10 bases from J, leaving 21 bases between. The length of the CDR3 is 16 residues. Germline CDR1 and CDR2: SGHRS and YFSETQ. This CDR3 is CASSPIPGVSQSPLHF. CDR3 coding DNA: TGCGCCAGCAGCCCGATCCCGGGGGTGAGCCAGTCACCCCTCCACTTT.

The chain recombines TRBV5-1 with TRBJ1-6, with TRBD1 identical over 7 bases. The V gene's germline CDR1 is SGHRS and CDR2 YFSETQ. This CDR3 spans 15 amino acids. Trimming at V came to 2 bases and at J to 6 bases, leaving 5 bases not matched to a gene. In DNA form, the CDR3 reads TGCGCCAGCAGCTTACCGGGACAGCCTAATTCACCCCTCCACTTT. It is translated as CASSLPGQPNSPLHF.

V usage is TRBV4-2 and J usage is TRBJ1-4; 12 nucleotides agree with TRBD1. V lost 0 bases to trimming and J lost 4 bases; unmatched junction nucleotides: 6. Germline-derived CDR1 and CDR2 are LGHNA and YNFKEQ. The CDR3 has 18 amino acids. The CDR3 DNA is TGTGCCAGCAGCCAAGATTGGGGGACAGGGGGCCTTAATGAAAAACTGTTTTTT. This gives the protein CASSQDWGTGGLNEKLFF.

V and J are TRBV6-7 and TRBJ2-7; perhaps TRBD2 as D (5 bases). TRBV6-7 is an ORF for which the function is uncertain. V shed 2 bases and J shed 0 bases, with 26 bases lying between them. The CDR3 loop spans 20 amino acids. The CDR3 reads CASSYGGGDFHLNSSYEQYF. The CDR3 bases are TGTGCCAGCAGTTACGGCGGAGGAGACTTTCACTTAAATAGCTCCTACGAGCAGTACTTC.

The V and J genes are TRBV5-1 and TRBJ2-3; 8 positions match TRBD2. Trimming took 4 bases from V and 2 from J; bases not matched to a gene: 6. The CDR3 totals 15 residues. Germline V gene data show CDR1 as SGHRS and CDR2 as YFSETQ. CDR3 residues: CASSPGRGPTDTQYF. For the CDR3, the DNA is TGCGCCAGCAGCCCCGGGAGGGGTCCCACAGATACGCAGTATTTT.

The chain recombines TRBV7-2 with TRBJ2-5; TRBD1 matches at 7 bases. The junction had 14 bases not matched to a gene; V was cut back by 1 base and J by 3 bases. The CDR3 runs 18 residues. Per germline, CDR1 SGHTA and CDR2 FQGNSA. The CDR3 sequence is CASSLVAFPTGKEETQYF. The CDR3 DNA sequence: TGTGCCAGCAGCTTAGTAGCCTTTCCGACAGGGAAAGAAGAGACCCAGTACTTC.

This clone has a single count. The genes are TRBV28 and TRBJ1-2; D not certain. The CDR3 covers 13 residues. The germline V gene has CDR1 MDHEN and CDR2 SYDVKM. Deletions cut 3 bases from V and 7 bases from J, with 12 bases between. The CDR3 region is CASSLLRSRGYTF. The DNA of the CDR3 is TGTGCCAGCAGTTTGTTAAGAAGTCGTGGCTACACCTTC.